The rows below give T cell receptor beta chains drawn from one sample of a study of CD8+ T cells in alopecia areata. TCRdb's copy holds only in-frame clones and misses some; the assay was immunoSEQ multiplex PCR. The data show about 150,000 clones, approximately 53% seen once. Sequencing used CD8+ T cells sorted from blood, obtained at week 0. Receptor source: a human donor with alopecia areata. CDR3s include the opening cysteine and the closing phenylalanine or tryptophan. The D gene is left open where the match is weak. Not all rows give a size; the values are once, few, many and, for expanded clones, a class.

d_call j_call v_call clone_size cdr3_nt cdr3_aa
. TRBJ2-7 TRBV30 . TGTGCCTGGAGTGTGGGAGTTTCCCCGTACGAGCAGTACTTC CAWSVGVSPYEQYF
TRBD1 TRBJ1-6 TRBV23-1 . TGCGCCAGCAGTCAATCCGGACAGGGGCATAATTCACCCCTCCACTTT CASSQSGQGHNSPLHF
. TRBJ2-7 TRBV29-1 . TGCAGCGTTGATGGTGGGGCGGCCTACGAGCAGTACTTC CSVDGGAAYEQYF
. TRBJ1-1 TRBV19 once TGTGCCAGTAGATCACCAATGAACACTGAAGCTTTCTTT CASRSPMNTEAFF
TRBD1 TRBJ2-7 TRBV19 . TGTGCCAGTAGCCCGGGACAGGGTATCTACGAGCAGTACTTC CASSPGQGIYEQYF
TRBD1 TRBJ2-2 TRBV25-1 . TGTGCCAGCAGTGACCGGGACAGGGTGTCTTCCGGGGAGCTGTTTTTT CASSDRDRVSSGELFF
TRBD1 TRBJ1-5 TRBV15 few TGTGCCACCAGCAGTCTGGACAGGGCGAATCAGCCCCAGCATTTT CATSSLDRANQPQHF
. TRBJ1-2 TRBV29-1 . TGCAGCGTTGAAGGGGCGGGGGTAGGCTACACCTTC CSVEGAGVGYTF
. TRBJ1-2 TRBV29-1 few TGCAGCGTTGCCAGGGAGGGCCGAGCTAACTATGGCTACACCTTC CSVAREGRANYGYTF
. TRBJ1-2 TRBV9 . TGTGCCAGCAGCGAGGGCGACCGACCCGTATTGGGCTACACCTTC CASSEGDRPVLGYTF
. TRBJ1-5 TRBV30 few TGTGCCTGGGCAGTGGGGGGCAATCAGCCCCAGCATTTT CAWAVGGNQPQHF
. TRBJ2-3 TRBV4-3 many TGCGCCAGCAGCCAAGACCCATGGGAGACAGATACGCAGTATTTT CASSQDPWETDTQYF
. TRBJ1-2 TRBV4-3 few TGCGCCAGCAGCCAAGATCCCGGGACGGTTAACTATGGCTACACCTTC CASSQDPGTVNYGYTF
. TRBJ2-2 TRBV7-2 . TGTGCCAGCAGCCCCGAAAGTAGCGGACCCGAACGTGGCACCGGGGAGCTGTTTTTT CASSPESSGPERGTGELFF